The T cell receptor beta chain described here comes from a study of STAT5B mutations in CD4+ large granular lymphocyte leukemia. The V segment lost 1 base and the J segment 7 bases; nucleotides outside the gene matches: 9. This CDR3 contains 16 residues. CDR1 SGHTA and CDR2 FQGNSA come from the germline V gene. Clones were sequenced by immunoSEQ multiplex PCR, and TCRdb holds only the in-frame ones, with some missing. Seen here are around 20,000 clones, roughly 82% observed once, and the top ten hold under 10%. Sequencing was carried out using CD4+ T cells from blood buffy coats. This chain connects TRBV7-2 to TRBJ2-2; 7 nucleotides match TRBD2. The receptor comes from a human donor in good health. CDR3 in amino acids: CASSLGGGRAGGELFF. CDR3 sequence (DNA): TGTGCCAGCAGCTTAGGCGGGGGACGGGCAGGCGGGGAGCTGTTTTTT.